This T cell receptor beta chain came from a study of control samples from healthy donors and cancer patients. CDR1 and CDR2 from the germline V gene are ENHRY and SYGVKD. This CDR3 is built from 17 residues. V was shortened by 2 bases and J by 2 bases, with 17 bases between the two germline ends. Assay: immunoSEQ multiplex PCR; the TCRdb copy retains only in-frame clones and omits some. The data contain approximately 150,000 clones, around 90% of them singletons. Material for sequencing was blood. The chain employs TRBV10-3 and TRBJ2-3; D is uncertain. The clonotype comes from a woman aged 40-49 years in good health. The DNA for the CDR3 is TGTGCCATCAGTGAGGACCAGGCAAACCTGATCACAGATACGCAGTATTTT. Translated: CAISEDQANLITDTQYF.